These T cell receptor beta chains were read from a single sample in a study of technical replicates of blood from several donors. Generated by immunoSEQ multiplex PCR, the TCRdb table keeps only in-frame clones and is missing some. The sample gives approximately 70,000 clones, about 90% of which show up once; 0.38% is in the top ten. Sequencing was performed on T cells isolated from PBMCs. Every receptor here comes from a human donor in good health. Both conserved end residues are part of each CDR3. The order of the fields is J gene, V gene, clone size, CDR3 length, D gene, CDR3 DNA, CDR3 protein. A D gene is named only where the DNA matches it firmly. The listing skips clone size in some rows; elsewhere it reads once, few, many or a size class.

>TRBJ2-3|TRBV6-5|NA|16|NA
TGTGCCAGCAGTTACTCGAGGTATTTAGGCACAGATACGCAGTATTTT
CASSYSRYLGTDTQYF
>TRBJ2-7|TRBV6-6|NA|13|NA
TGTGCCAGCAGTCTGGTAGACACCTACGAGCAGTACTTC
CASSLVDTYEQYF
>TRBJ1-3|TRBV7-8|NA|13|TRBD1
TGTGCCAGCAGCCCCCGGACAGGGAACACCATATATTTT
CASSPRTGNTIYF
>TRBJ2-1|TRBV4-1|NA|15|TRBD2
TGCGCCAGCAGCCAATGGCTAGCGGGAGGTAATGAGCAGTTCTTC
CASSQWLAGGNEQFF
>TRBJ2-7|TRBV4-3|NA|15|TRBD2
TGCGCCAGCAGCCAAGATACTAGCGGATCCTACGAGCAGTACTTC
CASSQDTSGSYEQYF
>TRBJ1-1|TRBV27|NA|14|NA
TGTGCCAGCAGTTTATCGAGGGCGAACACTGAAGCTTTCTTT
CASSLSRANTEAFF
>TRBJ2-7|TRBV30|NA|15|TRBD2
TGTGCCTGGAGTCCACTAGCGGGAGTTACCTACGAGCAGTACTTC
CAWSPLAGVTYEQYF
>TRBJ1-2|TRBV6-4|NA|13|TRBD1
TGTGCCAGCAGTGTCGACAGGGGGATCGGCTACACCTTC
CASSVDRGIGYTF
>TRBJ2-7|TRBV7-3|NA|19|TRBD1
TGTGCCAGCAGCTTAGGGCCCGGGACAGGGGGCGAGAGGTCCTACGAGCAGTACTTC
CASSLGPGTGGERSYEQYF
>TRBJ1-4|TRBV10-3|NA|14|NA
TGTGCCACTAAGGACAGCGTCTTTAATGAAAAACTGTTTTTT
CATKDSVFNEKLFF
>TRBJ2-7|TRBV5-6|NA|13|TRBD1
TGTGCCAGCAGCCAGGGGACAGCCTACGAGCAGTACTTC
CASSQGTAYEQYF
>TRBJ1-5|TRBV18|NA|13|NA
TGTGCCAGCTCCCCTCAGTCCAATCAGCCCCAGCATTTT
CASSPQSNQPQHF
>TRBJ2-6|TRBV21-1|NA|19|NA
TGTGCCAGCAGCAAAGCCTGGACAGATCTCCTCCCTGGGGCCAACGTCCTGACTTTC
CASSKAWTDLLPGANVLTF
>TRBJ2-6|TRBV6-5|NA|15|NA
TGTGCCAGCAGTCTACAGGGACCTGGGGCCAACGTCCTGACTTTC
CASSLQGPGANVLTF
>TRBJ2-7|TRBV19|NA|13|TRBD2
TGTGCCAGTAGTCTAGCGGGGATCAACGAGCAGTACTTC
CASSLAGINEQYF
>TRBJ2-7|TRBV10-2|NA|13|NA
TGCGCCAGCAGTGAGTCGAAGGGGGAGTGGCAGTACTTC
CASSESKGEWQYF
>TRBJ1-2|TRBV27|once|15|NA
TGTGCCAGCAGTTTAACAGGGAACCCTAACTATGGCTACACCTTC
CASSLTGNPNYGYTF
>TRBJ2-1|TRBV25-1|NA|14|TRBD2
TGTGCCAGCAGCGCGGGACTAGCGGCCAATGAGCAGTTCTTC
CASSAGLAANEQFF
>TRBJ1-2|TRBV11-3|NA|13|NA
TGTGCCAGCAGCTTTACAGACCGGTTTGGCTACACCTTC
CASSFTDRFGYTF
>TRBJ2-2|TRBV6-6|NA|14|NA
TGTGCCAGCAGTTACCGGGGGAACACCGGGGAGCTGTTTTTT
CASSYRGNTGELFF
>TRBJ2-6|TRBV4-1|NA|17|NA
TGCGCCAGCAGCCACCCCAGGGCCCGCTCTGGGGCCAACGTCCTGACTTTC
CASSHPRARSGANVLTF
>TRBJ1-1|TRBV19|NA|13|NA
TGTGCCAGTAGTATAGGGTTTCTCGGTGAAGCTTTCTTT
CASSIGFLGEAFF
>TRBJ1-1|TRBV11-2|NA|15|NA
TGTGCCAGCAGCTTAGACGAGGGCCGGTGGACTGAAGCTTTCTTT
CASSLDEGRWTEAFF
>TRBJ2-2|TRBV19|NA|14|NA
TGTGCCAGTAGTATAGATCGGTCCACCGGGGAGCTGTTTTTT
CASSIDRSTGELFF
>TRBJ1-1|TRBV7-6|NA|17|TRBD1
TGTGCCAGCAGCACACCCCCCGGGACAGATACGTACACTGAAGCTTTCTTT
CASSTPPGTDTYTEAFF
>TRBJ1-1|TRBV27|few|16|NA
TGTGCCAGCAGTTTCGACAGGTCAACACTCCGAGTAGGTACTTTCTTT
CASSFDRSTLRVGTFF
>TRBJ2-7|TRBV6-5|NA|15|TRBD2
TGTGCCAGCAGTTACAATCTTCCTAGCGGCGGAGAGCAGTACTTC
CASSYNLPSGGEQYF
>TRBJ1-5|TRBV5-8|NA|14|TRBD1
TGTGCCAGCAGCCCGCGGACAGGGAATCAGCCCCAGCATTTT
CASSPRTGNQPQHF
>TRBJ2-2|TRBV7-9|NA|16|NA
TGTGCCAGCAGCTTAGTGGCCCTCGCGAACACCGGGGAGCTGTTTTTT
CASSLVALANTGELFF
>TRBJ2-5|TRBV2|NA|16|TRBD2
TGTGCCAGCAGTGAAGGAGGTCCTAGCGGGAGAAAGACCCAGTACTTC
CASSEGGPSGRKTQYF
>TRBJ2-3|TRBV7-3|few|17|TRBD2
TGTGCCAGCAGCTTAGGGGGGGGTATCGGGAGCACAGATACGCAGTATTTT
CASSLGGGIGSTDTQYF
>TRBJ2-7|TRBV19|NA|13|TRBD2
TGTGCCAGTTCGGCTAGCGGGATCGGCGAGCAGTACTTC
CASSASGIGEQYF
>TRBJ1-5|TRBV2|NA|13|NA
TGTGCCAGCAGTGTAGTAAGCAATCAGCCCCAGCATTTT
CASSVVSNQPQHF
>TRBJ2-2|TRBV7-8|NA|15|NA
TGTGCCAGCAGCTCAACAGGGATGGGGACCGGGGAGCTGTTTTTT
CASSSTGMGTGELFF
>TRBJ1-1|TRBV7-9|NA|14|NA
TGTGCCAGCAGCTTAGGCGGGGTCAACACTGAAGCTTTCTTT
CASSLGGVNTEAFF
>TRBJ2-1|TRBV5-1|NA|17|NA
TGCGCCAGCAGCTTGGCCCCGTGGCCCACCTCGTCCAATGAGCAGTTCTTC
CASSLAPWPTSSNEQFF
>TRBJ2-5|TRBV7-7|NA|16|NA
TGTGCCAGCAGCTTAATGGGCCAGGGTAGGGGAGAGACCCAGTACTTC
CASSLMGQGRGETQYF
>TRBJ2-5|TRBV20-1|NA|11|TRBD1
TGCAGCGGACAGGGACAAGAGACCCAGTACTTC
CSGQGQETQYF
>TRBJ2-2|TRBV19|NA|15|TRBD2
TGTGCCAGTAGTTCCCTAGCGGACTACACCGGGGAGCTGTTTTTT
CASSSLADYTGELFF
>TRBJ1-1|TRBV27|once|15|TRBD1
TGTGCCAGCAGTTCTGGCAGGGGGACGAACACTGAAGCTTTCTTT
CASSSGRGTNTEAFF
>TRBJ1-3|TRBV25-1|NA|16|NA
TGTGCCAGCAGTGAATATTCAGGGATCGGTGGAAACACCATATATTTT
CASSEYSGIGGNTIYF
>TRBJ2-7|TRBV9|NA|15|TRBD1
TGTGCCAGCAGCGTTACCGGGACAGAATCCTACGAGCAGTACTTC
CASSVTGTESYEQYF
>TRBJ1-2|TRBV20-1|NA|11|NA
TGCAGTGCTTACTACAACTATGGCTACACCTTC
CSAYYNYGYTF
>TRBJ2-1|TRBV6-5|NA|16|NA
TGTGCCAGCAGTTACTCTTACGGGAACTCCTACAATGAGCAGTTCTTC
CASSYSYGNSYNEQFF
>TRBJ2-2|TRBV15|NA|12|NA
TGTGCCACCAGCATATACACCGGGGAGCTGTTTTTT
CATSIYTGELFF
>TRBJ2-7|TRBV6-5|NA|15|NA
TGTGCCAGCAGTTACTCGGCGGTGAAACCCTACGAGCAGTACTTC
CASSYSAVKPYEQYF
>TRBJ2-1|TRBV9|NA|17|NA
TGTGCCAGCAGCGTAGCTAGGGCTACTAGCAGACCTAATGAGCAGTTCTTC
CASSVARATSRPNEQFF
>TRBJ1-1|TRBV2|NA|16|NA
TGTGCCAGCAGTGCGCCGACGGAGCAGGGGAACACTGAAGCTTTCTTT
CASSAPTEQGNTEAFF
>TRBJ2-1|TRBV6-1|NA|15|TRBD2
TGTGCCAGCAGTGAAACTAGCGGGAGTGTCAGTGAGCAGTTCTTC
CASSETSGSVSEQFF
>TRBJ2-7|TRBV2|NA|16|TRBD2
TGTGCCAGCAGTGAAACGCGGCTAGCGGGAACCTACGAGCAGTACTTC
CASSETRLAGTYEQYF
>TRBJ2-3|TRBV4-3|NA|16|TRBD2
TGCGCCAGCAGCCTAAGCCCAGCGGGAGTGACAGATACGCAGTATTTT
CASSLSPAGVTDTQYF
>TRBJ1-2|TRBV28|NA|13|NA
TGTGCCAGCAGAGCGACAGATAACTATGGCTACACCTTC
CASRATDNYGYTF
>TRBJ1-2|TRBV2|NA|12|NA
TGTGCCAGCAAGCGGGACAACTATGGCTACACCTTC
CASKRDNYGYTF
>TRBJ2-7|TRBV11-3|NA|18|NA
TGTGCCAGCGGACTCCAGGGGCCCTGTTCTAGAGGCTCCTACGAGCAGTACTTC
CASGLQGPCSRGSYEQYF
>TRBJ2-1|TRBV4-3|once|18|NA
TGCGCCAGCAGCCAAGATATCGCGGTTCTCTTTCCGAGCAATGAGCAGTTCTTC
CASSQDIAVLFPSNEQFF